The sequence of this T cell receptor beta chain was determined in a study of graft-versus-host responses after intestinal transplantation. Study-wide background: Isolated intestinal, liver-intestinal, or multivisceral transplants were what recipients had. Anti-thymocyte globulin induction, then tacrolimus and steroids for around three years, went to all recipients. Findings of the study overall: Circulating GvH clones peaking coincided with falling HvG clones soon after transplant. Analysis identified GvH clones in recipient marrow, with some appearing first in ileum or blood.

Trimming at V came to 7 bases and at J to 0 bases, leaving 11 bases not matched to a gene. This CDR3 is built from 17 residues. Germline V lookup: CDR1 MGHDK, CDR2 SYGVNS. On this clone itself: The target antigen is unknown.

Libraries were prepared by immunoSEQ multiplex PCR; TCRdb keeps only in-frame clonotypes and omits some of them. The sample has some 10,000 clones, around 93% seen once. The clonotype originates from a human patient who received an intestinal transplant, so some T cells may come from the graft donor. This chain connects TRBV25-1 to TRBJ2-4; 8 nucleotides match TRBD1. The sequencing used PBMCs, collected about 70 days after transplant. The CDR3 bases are TGTGCCAGCAAGTCAGGGGGCGCGGAACTAGCCAAAAACATTCAGTACTTC. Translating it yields CASKSGGAELAKNIQYF.